Below, 26 T cell receptor beta chains from the same sample are listed, as sequenced in a study of blood T cell repertoires in COVID-19. The protocol was immunoSEQ multiplex PCR, while the TCRdb copy is restricted to in-frame clones and leaves out a portion. This sample carries about 290,000 clones, just under 85% of them seen once, and the ten largest clones take around 4.2%. Input material: peripheral blood. These receptors were collected from a woman in her forties or fifties with active or convalescent COVID-19.

This clone turned up a few times. The rearrangement uses TRBV30 and TRBJ1-2; 9 nucleotides match TRBD1. The CDR3 length is 13 residues. Germline V gene data show CDR1 as GTSNPN and CDR2 as SVGIG (reference sequence). V lost 1 base to trimming and J lost 6 bases; unmatched junction nucleotides: 3. CDR3 amino acids: CAWSGWTGDGYTF. The CDR3 nucleotides read TGTGCCTGGAGTGGATGGACAGGGGATGGCTACACCTTC.

The chain joins TRBV5-1 to TRBJ2-5; maybe TRBD2 (5 bases). The germline CDR1 and CDR2 sequences are SGHRS and YFSETQ. This CDR3 is 16 amino acids long. The ends were cut back, 4 bases at V and 3 bases at J, with 19 bases in the middle. The CDR3 reads CASSPGGSKGEETQYF. CDR3 bases: TGCGCCAGCAGCCCGGGTGGGAGTAAGGGCGAAGAGACCCAGTACTTC.

The J gene is TRBJ1-2, the V gene TRBV19, with 9 nucleotides matching TRBD1. The CDR3 consists of 16 residues. CDR1 and CDR2 from the germline V gene are LNHDA and SQIVND (reference sequence). V lost 8 bases and J lost 4; bases outside the gene matches: 14. The CDR3 loop is CASRLRDRAKGYGYTF. The CDR3 coding sequence is TGTGCCAGTCGGTTACGGGACAGGGCCAAGGGCTATGGCTACACCTTC.

V gene TRBV2 combines with J gene TRBJ1-2, with D hard to call. V was trimmed by 4 bases and J by 5 bases, leaving 14 bases between them. The CDR3 spans 14 residues. Germline assignment: CDR1 SNHLY and CDR2 FYNNEI. CDR3 sequence (DNA): TGTGCCAGCAGTGTCGAATTCGGAGCATATGGCTACACCTTC. This translates into CASSVEFGAYGYTF.

V gene TRBV7-9 combines with J gene TRBJ1-6; 8 nucleotides align to TRBD1. Germline CDR1 is SEHNR and CDR2 is FQNEAQ (reference sequence). The junction had 11 bases not matched to a gene; V was cut back by 6 bases and J by 10 bases. The CDR3 is 15 amino acids. The CDR3 reads CASRLRTGSESPLHF. For the CDR3, the DNA is TGTGCCAGCAGACTCCGGACAGGGTCTGAGTCACCCCTCCACTTT.

The chain couples TRBV3-1 (or the pseudogene TRBV3-2) to TRBJ1-3; 10 nucleotides align to TRBD1. CDR1 LGHDT and CDR2 YNNKEL come from the germline V gene (reference sequence). The CDR3 loop spans 15 amino acids. The V segment lost 5 bases and the J segment 3 bases; nucleotides outside the gene matches: 4. Written as DNA, the CDR3 is TGTGCCAGCAGCGCCCGGGACAGGGGTGGAAACACCATATATTTT. Its translation is CASSARDRGGNTIYF.

J is TRBJ1-1 and V is TRBV6-5; perhaps TRBD1 as D (5 bases). The CDR3 length is 15 residues. Germline V gene lookup returns CDR1 MNHEY and CDR2 SVGAGI. V was cut by 3 bases and J by 1 base, with 12 bases left in between. The CDR3 nucleotides read TGTGCCAGCAGTTATTTGGGCAGGGCGAACACTGAAGCTTTCTTT. Translating gives CASSYLGRANTEAFF.

The chain recombines TRBV7-2 with TRBJ2-1; the D is unclear. This CDR3 contains 16 residues. CDR1 SGHTA and CDR2 FQGNSA come from the germline V gene. Trimming took off 0 bases at V and 1 base at J, with 10 bases between the two ends. CDR3: CASSLAPRPSYNEQFF. CDR3 nucleotide sequence: TGTGCCAGCAGCTTAGCTCCGCGTCCTTCCTACAATGAGCAGTTCTTC. Filled out from reference TRBV7-2 and TRBJ2-1, the complete variable domain reads GAGVSQSPSNKVTEKGKDVELRCDPISGHTALYWYRQSLGQGLEFLIYFQGNSAPDKSGLPSDRFSAERTGGSVSTLTIQRTQQEDSAVYLCASSLAPRPSYNEQFFGPGTRLTVL.

This clone was detected a few times. The chain uses TRBV11-2 and TRBJ2-7; 10 bases align to TRBD2. The CDR3 has 14 amino acids. CDR1 SGHAT and CDR2 FQNNGV come from the germline V gene. V shed 5 bases and J 6 bases; nucleotides not matched to a gene: 7. CDR3 region: CASSTLAGRLEQYF. Written as DNA, the CDR3 is TGTGCCAGCAGCACACTAGCGGGACGCCTCGAGCAGTACTTC.

V is TRBV28 and J is TRBJ2-3; 7 bases are a match to TRBD1. Trimming removed 6 bases from V and 6 bases from J; junction bases left unmatched: 9. The CDR3 covers 14 residues. Germline V CDR1 and CDR2: MDHEN, SYDVKM. As DNA, the CDR3 is TGTGCCAGCAGCTCTACCTCACAGGGGGATACGCAGTATTTT. Residues: CASSSTSQGDTQYF. Combining the CDR3 with reference TRBV28 and TRBJ2-3 gives the whole variable domain DVKVTQSSRYLVKRTGEKVFLECVQDMDHENMFWYRQDPGLGLRLIYFSYDVKMKEKGDIPEGYSVSREKKERFSLILESASTNQTSMYLCASSSTSQGDTQYFGPGTRLTVL.

The chain has TRBV19 and TRBJ2-3, with D tentatively TRBD1 (5 bases). This CDR3 comprises 17 residues. V lost 1 base to trimming and J lost 3 bases, with 17 bases between them. Germline values: CDR1 LNHDA, CDR2 SQIVND (reference sequence). CDR3 nucleotides: TGTGCCAGTAGTATAGGAGCGACAGTGAGTCAAACAGATACGCAGTATTTT. This gives the protein CASSIGATVSQTDTQYF.

This rearrangement joins TRBV7-8 to TRBJ1-2; D call uncertain. Germline CDR1 reads SGHVS; CDR2 reads FQNEAQ. This CDR3 comprises 13 residues. Trimming stripped 0 bases from V and 3 bases from J, with 5 bases between. CDR3 sequence (DNA): TGTGCCAGCAGCTTAGCGGGAGACTATGGCTACACCTTC. Protein sequence: CASSLAGDYGYTF.

The rearrangement links TRBV5-1 to TRBJ1-1, with 7 bases that match TRBD1. The V segment lost 4 bases and the J segment 1 base; nucleotides outside the gene matches: 4. From germline, CDR1 is SGHRS and CDR2 YFSETQ. This CDR3 region has 14 residues. The DNA for the CDR3 is TGCGCCAGCAGCATAAACAGGGGGAACACTGAAGCTTTCTTT. Protein: CASSINRGNTEAFF. Based on the CDR3 plus reference TRBV5-1 and TRBJ1-1, the full variable domain is KAGVTQTPRYLIKTRGQQVTLSCSPISGHRSVSWYQQTPGQGLQFLFEYFSETQRNKGNFPGRFSGRQFSNSRSEMNVSTLELGDSALYLCASSINRGNTEAFFGQGTRLTVV.

The chain has TRBV5-4 and TRBJ2-7; D gene uncertain. CDR3 length equals 15 residues. Germline CDR1 is SGHNT and CDR2 is YYREEE (reference sequence). Trimming removed 4 bases from V and 0 bases from J, with 14 bases in between. In DNA form, the CDR3 reads TGTGCCAGCAGCCCTCGGGTGGGTACCTCCTACGAGCAGTACTTC. Translation: CASSPRVGTSYEQYF.

The chain uses TRBV27 and TRBJ2-3, with D possibly TRBD2 on 5 matching bases. The CDR3 is 13 residues long. Germline CDR1 MNHEY, CDR2 SMNVEV (reference sequence). Trimming pared 5 bases from V and 7 bases from J, leaving 13 bases between. In DNA, the CDR3 is TGTGCCAGCAGTCCCCCCGGGAAAAATACGCAGTATTTT. Amino acids: CASSPPGKNTQYF.

This chain connects TRBV18 to TRBJ2-5; D might be TRBD2 (6 bases). Trimming removed 3 bases at V and 1 base at J, with 24 bases between. The CDR3 extends over 19 amino acids. The germline CDR1 and CDR2 sequences are KGHSH and LQKENI. The CDR3, as DNA: TGTGCCAGCTCACCGTCCCGTTTTGCCAGCGGGCTGCCCCAAGAGACCCAGTACTTC. Amino acid sequence: CASSPSRFASGLPQETQYF.

The chain joins TRBV3-1 (or the pseudogene TRBV3-2) to TRBJ1-1; possibly TRBD1 for D (6 bases). V was clipped by 4 bases and J by 4 bases, with 10 bases between them. This CDR3 has 13 amino acids. Germline V CDR1 and CDR2: LGHDT, YNNKEL (reference sequence). CDR3 in DNA: TGTGCCAGCAGCCCCGGACAGCTCACTGAAGCTTTCTTT. It codes for CASSPGQLTEAFF.

The V gene is TRBV5-6, the J gene TRBJ2-1; TRBD2 matches at 10 bases. CDR1 is SGHDT, CDR2 YYEEEE, per germline. This CDR3 has 17 amino acids. The V and J ends lost 0 bases and 9 bases, in that order; junction bases with no gene match: 12. The CDR3 coding sequence is TGTGCCAGCAGCTTGGGGTTGGGGAGCGGGAGGGCCAGTGAGCAGTTCTTC. This gives the protein CASSLGLGSGRASEQFF.

The chain carries TRBV7-8 and TRBJ1-2, with unresolved D. The CDR3 runs to 14 residues. V was pared by 2 bases and J by 7 bases, with 14 bases between. The germline CDR1 and CDR2 sequences are SGHVS and FQNEAQ. The CDR3, as DNA: TGTGCCAGCAGCTTATATGGAGGAGATCTTGGCTACACCTTC. This encodes CASSLYGGDLGYTF.

Only one count was recorded for this clone. The chain carries TRBV9 and TRBJ2-1; TRBD2 is a possible D gene (6 bases). Per the germline V gene, CDR1 is SGDLS and CDR2 is YYNGEE. The V gene lost 3 bases and the J gene lost 7 bases, with 11 bases spanning the gap. The CDR3 length is 13 residues. The CDR3 protein is CASSASEGNEQFF. Here the CDR3 DNA reads TGTGCCAGCAGCGCTTCGGAGGGGAATGAGCAGTTCTTC. Filled out from reference TRBV9 and TRBJ2-1, the complete variable domain reads DSGVTQTPKHLITATGQRVTLRCSPRSGDLSVYWYQQSLDQGLQFLIQYYNGEERAKGNILERFSAQQFPDLHSELNLSSLELGDSALYFCASSASEGNEQFFGPGTRLTVL.

This clone was counted once. The chain couples TRBV11-3 to TRBJ2-7, with 7 bases matching TRBD1. Germline V gene data show CDR1 as SGHNT and CDR2 as YENEEA. This CDR3 contains 14 residues. V was pared by 4 bases and J by 2 bases, with 5 bases of the junction left unmatched. CDR3 region: CASSSVGTAYEQYF. CDR3 coding DNA: TGTGCCAGCAGCTCGGTTGGGACAGCCTACGAGCAGTACTTC.

V gene TRBV24-1 combines with J gene TRBJ2-3; 8 bases are a match to TRBD2. The CDR3 consists of 15 residues. From germline, CDR1 is KGHDR and CDR2 SFDVKD. V shed 4 bases, J shed 8 bases, and the junction held 10 bases outside the gene matches. CDR3 in amino acids: CATSEPAGAGGTQYF. The CDR3 DNA sequence: TGTGCCACCAGTGAGCCCGCGGGGGCGGGGGGTACGCAGTATTTT.

The rearrangement links TRBV29-1 to TRBJ1-1; no clear D. Trimming left V 4 bases short and J 2 bases short, with 11 bases between. The length of the CDR3 is 13 residues. Germline-derived CDR1 and CDR2 are SQVTM and ANQGSEA. CDR3 sequence reads: CSVGLTGNTEAFF. As DNA, the CDR3 is TGCAGCGTTGGACTTACCGGCAACACTGAAGCTTTCTTT.

The chain employs TRBV3-1 (or the pseudogene TRBV3-2) and TRBJ2-5, with D perhaps matching TRBD1 (7 bases). Trimming took 2 bases from V and 2 from J, leaving 15 bases between them. Looked up from germline, CDR1 is LGHDT and CDR2 is YNNKEL (reference sequence). This CDR3 spans 16 amino acids. This chain's CDR3 is CASSQQWRGRQETQYF. Here the CDR3 DNA reads TGTGCCAGCAGCCAACAGTGGAGGGGGCGGCAAGAGACCCAGTACTTC.

J is TRBJ1-4 and V is TRBV30, with TRBD1 matching over 10 bases. The CDR3 is 14 residues long. The J segment lost 6 bases and the V segment lost 4 bases, leaving 5 bases of the junction unmatched. From germline, CDR1 is GTSNPN and CDR2 SVGIG (reference sequence). In DNA form, the CDR3 reads TGTGCCTGGACCCCGGGACAGGGGCATGAAAAACTGTTTTTT. It yields the protein CAWTPGQGHEKLFF. Using reference TRBV30 and TRBJ1-4 for the parts outside the CDR3, the full variable domain is SQTIHQWPATLVQPVGSPLSLECTVEGTSNPNLYWYRQAAGRGLQLLFYSVGIGQISSEVPQNLSASRPQDRQFILSSKKLLLSDSGFYLCAWTPGQGHEKLFFGSGTQLSVL.

V is TRBV5-5 and J is TRBJ2-1; 8 positions match TRBD1. Germline values: CDR1 SGHKS, CDR2 YYEKEE (reference sequence). There are 15 residues in the CDR3. V shed 4 bases and J 3 bases; nucleotides not matched to a gene: 6. The CDR3 DNA reads TGTGCCAGCAGCCCGGAGGGGACAGGCTACAATGAGCAGTTCTTC. Translated: CASSPEGTGYNEQFF.